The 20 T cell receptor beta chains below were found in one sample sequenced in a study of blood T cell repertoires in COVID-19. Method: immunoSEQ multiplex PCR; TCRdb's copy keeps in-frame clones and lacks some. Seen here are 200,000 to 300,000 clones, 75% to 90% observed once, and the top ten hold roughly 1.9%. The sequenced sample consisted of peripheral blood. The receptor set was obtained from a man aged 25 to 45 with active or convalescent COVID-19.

The CDR3 DNA sequence: TGTGCCAGCAGCGAGCCCCTAGCGGGGAGCTCCTACAATGAGCAGTTCTTC. It specifies CASSEPLAGSSYNEQFF. This rearrangement joins TRBV9 to TRBJ2-1; 9 positions agree with TRBD2. Losses at the gene ends were 3 bases for V and 0 bases for J; bases not matched to a gene: 7. This CDR3 spans 17 amino acids. Germline CDR1 is SGDLS and CDR2 is YYNGEE.

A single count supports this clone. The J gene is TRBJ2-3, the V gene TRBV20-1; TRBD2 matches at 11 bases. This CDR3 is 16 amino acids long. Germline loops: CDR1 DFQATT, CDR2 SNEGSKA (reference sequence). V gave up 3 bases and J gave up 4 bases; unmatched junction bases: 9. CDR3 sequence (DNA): TGCAGTGCTAGTGCCAGTAGCGGGGGGGTGGCAGATACGCAGTATTTT. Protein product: CSASASSGGVADTQYF.

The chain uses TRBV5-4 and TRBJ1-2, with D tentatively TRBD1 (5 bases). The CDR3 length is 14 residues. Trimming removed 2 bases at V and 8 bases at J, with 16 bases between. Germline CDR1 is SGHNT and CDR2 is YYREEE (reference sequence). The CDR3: CASSFLGQGGGYTF. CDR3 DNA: TGTGCCAGCAGCTTTCTAGGGCAGGGTGGAGGCTACACCTTC.

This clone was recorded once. CDR3 protein: CASSLKAESSYNEQFF. CDR3 nucleotides: TGCGCCAGCAGCCTGAAAGCGGAGAGCTCCTACAATGAGCAGTTCTTC. The genes are TRBV5-1 and TRBJ2-1, with TRBD2 as a possible D gene (5 bases). This CDR3 region has 16 residues. Germline V CDR1 and CDR2: SGHRS, YFSETQ. V lost 4 bases, J lost 0 bases, and 14 bases lay in between. The full variable domain, in which reference TRBV5-1 and TRBJ2-1 provide the parts outside the CDR3, is KAGVTQTPRYLIKTRGQQVTLSCSPISGHRSVSWYQQTPGQGLQFLFEYFSETQRNKGNFPGRFSGRQFSNSRSEMNVSTLELGDSALYLCASSLKAESSYNEQFFGPGTRLTVL.

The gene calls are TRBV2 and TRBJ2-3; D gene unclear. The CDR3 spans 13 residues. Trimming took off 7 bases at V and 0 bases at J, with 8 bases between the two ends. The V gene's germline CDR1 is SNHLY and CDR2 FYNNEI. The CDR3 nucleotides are TGTGCCAGCAACTATGGGAGCACAGATACGCAGTATTTT. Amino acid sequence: CASNYGSTDTQYF.

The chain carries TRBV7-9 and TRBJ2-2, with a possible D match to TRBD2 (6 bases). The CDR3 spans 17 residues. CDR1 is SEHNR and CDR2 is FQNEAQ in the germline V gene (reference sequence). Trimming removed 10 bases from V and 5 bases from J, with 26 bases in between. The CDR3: CATNNRGSVWKTGELFF. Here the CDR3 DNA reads TGTGCCACCAACAACCGGGGGTCCGTTTGGAAGACCGGGGAGCTGTTTTTT.

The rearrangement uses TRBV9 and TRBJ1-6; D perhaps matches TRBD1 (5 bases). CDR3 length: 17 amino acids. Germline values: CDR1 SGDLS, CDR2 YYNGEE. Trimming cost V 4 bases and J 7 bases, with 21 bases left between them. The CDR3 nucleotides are TGTGCCAGCAGCCCAGAACCGGACACCCGGTGGAATTCACCCCTCCACTTT. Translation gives CASSPEPDTRWNSPLHF.

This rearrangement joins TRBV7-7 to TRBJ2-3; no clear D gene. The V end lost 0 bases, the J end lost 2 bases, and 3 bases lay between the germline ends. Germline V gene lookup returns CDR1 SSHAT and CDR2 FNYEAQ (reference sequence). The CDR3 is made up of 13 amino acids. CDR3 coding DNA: TGTGCCAGCAGCTTAGCCTTCACAGATACGCAGTATTTT. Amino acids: CASSLAFTDTQYF.

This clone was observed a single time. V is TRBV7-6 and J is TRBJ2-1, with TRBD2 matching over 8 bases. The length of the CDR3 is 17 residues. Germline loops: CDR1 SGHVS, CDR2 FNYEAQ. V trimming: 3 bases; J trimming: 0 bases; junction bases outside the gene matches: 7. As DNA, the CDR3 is TGTGCCAGCAGCTTGGGACTAGAGGATAGCTCCTACAATGAGCAGTTCTTC. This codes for CASSLGLEDSSYNEQFF.

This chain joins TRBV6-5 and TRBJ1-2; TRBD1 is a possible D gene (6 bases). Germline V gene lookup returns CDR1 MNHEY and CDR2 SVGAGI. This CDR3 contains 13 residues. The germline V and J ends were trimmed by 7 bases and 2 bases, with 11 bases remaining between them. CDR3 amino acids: CASTPDRNYGYTF. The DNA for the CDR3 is TGTGCCAGCACCCCCGACAGGAACTATGGCTACACCTTC.

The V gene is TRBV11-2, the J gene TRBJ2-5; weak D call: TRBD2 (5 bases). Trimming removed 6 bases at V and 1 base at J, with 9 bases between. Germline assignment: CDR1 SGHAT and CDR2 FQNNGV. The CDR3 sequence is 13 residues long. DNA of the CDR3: TGTGCCAGCAGTCGGGGTTCCCAAGAGACCCAGTACTTC. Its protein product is CASSRGSQETQYF.

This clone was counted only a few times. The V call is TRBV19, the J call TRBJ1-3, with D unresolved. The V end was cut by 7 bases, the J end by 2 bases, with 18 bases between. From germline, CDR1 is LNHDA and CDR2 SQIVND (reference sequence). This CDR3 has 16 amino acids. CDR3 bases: TGTGCCAGTACCCCCTTTTGGGCTTCGGCTGGAAACACCATATATTTT. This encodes CASTPFWASAGNTIYF.

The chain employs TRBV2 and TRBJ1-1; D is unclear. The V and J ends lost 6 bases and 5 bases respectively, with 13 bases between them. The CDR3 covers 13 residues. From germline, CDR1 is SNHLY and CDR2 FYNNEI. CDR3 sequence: CASRLTMETEAFF. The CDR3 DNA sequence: TGTGCCAGCAGGCTTACGATGGAGACTGAAGCTTTCTTT.

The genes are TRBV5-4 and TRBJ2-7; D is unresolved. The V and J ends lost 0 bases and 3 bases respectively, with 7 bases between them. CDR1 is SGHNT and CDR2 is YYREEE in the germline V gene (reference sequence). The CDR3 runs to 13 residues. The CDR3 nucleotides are TGTGCCAGCAGCTTGGCCTCGGGCTACGAGCAGTACTTC. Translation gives CASSLASGYEQYF.

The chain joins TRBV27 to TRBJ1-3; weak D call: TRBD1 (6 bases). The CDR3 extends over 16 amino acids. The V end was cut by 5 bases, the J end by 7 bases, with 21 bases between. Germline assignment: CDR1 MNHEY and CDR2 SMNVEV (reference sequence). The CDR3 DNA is TGTGCCAGCAGTAGAGGGGACCCAAAAGGGGGTAACACCATATATTTT. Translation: CASSRGDPKGGNTIYF.

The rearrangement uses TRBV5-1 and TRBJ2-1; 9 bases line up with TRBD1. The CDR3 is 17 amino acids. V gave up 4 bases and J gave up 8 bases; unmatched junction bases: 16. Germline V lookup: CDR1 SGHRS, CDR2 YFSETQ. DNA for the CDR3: TGCGCCAGCAGCCCATGGTGGGGACAGGGTGGTGACTATGAGCAGTTCTTC. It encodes CASSPWWGQGGDYEQFF.

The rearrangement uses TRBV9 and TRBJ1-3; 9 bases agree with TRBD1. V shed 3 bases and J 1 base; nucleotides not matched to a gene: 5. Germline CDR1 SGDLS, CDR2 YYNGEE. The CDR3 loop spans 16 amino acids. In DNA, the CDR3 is TGTGCCAGCAGCGCGGGACAGGGCAATTCTGGAAACACCATATATTTT. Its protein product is CASSAGQGNSGNTIYF.

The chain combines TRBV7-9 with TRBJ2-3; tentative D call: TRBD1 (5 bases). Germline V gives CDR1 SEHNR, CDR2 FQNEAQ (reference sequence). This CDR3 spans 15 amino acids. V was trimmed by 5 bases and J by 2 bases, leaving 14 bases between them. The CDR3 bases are TGTGCCAGCAGCCAAAGACAGTCGTACACAGATACGCAGTATTTT. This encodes CASSQRQSYTDTQYF.

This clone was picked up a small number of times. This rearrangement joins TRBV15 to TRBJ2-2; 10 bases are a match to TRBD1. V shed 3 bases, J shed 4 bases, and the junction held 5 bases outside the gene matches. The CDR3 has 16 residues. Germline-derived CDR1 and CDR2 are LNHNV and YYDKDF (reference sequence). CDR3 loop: CATSSVRDRGTGELFF. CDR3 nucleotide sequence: TGTGCCACCAGCAGTGTCCGGGACAGGGGCACCGGGGAGCTGTTTTTT.

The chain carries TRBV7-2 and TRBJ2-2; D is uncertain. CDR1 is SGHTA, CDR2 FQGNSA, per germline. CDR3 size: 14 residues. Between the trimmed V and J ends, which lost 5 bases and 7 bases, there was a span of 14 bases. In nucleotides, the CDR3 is TGTGCCAGCAGCGTCGGGTCGGCTGTCGGGGAGCTGTTTTTT. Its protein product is CASSVGSAVGELFF.